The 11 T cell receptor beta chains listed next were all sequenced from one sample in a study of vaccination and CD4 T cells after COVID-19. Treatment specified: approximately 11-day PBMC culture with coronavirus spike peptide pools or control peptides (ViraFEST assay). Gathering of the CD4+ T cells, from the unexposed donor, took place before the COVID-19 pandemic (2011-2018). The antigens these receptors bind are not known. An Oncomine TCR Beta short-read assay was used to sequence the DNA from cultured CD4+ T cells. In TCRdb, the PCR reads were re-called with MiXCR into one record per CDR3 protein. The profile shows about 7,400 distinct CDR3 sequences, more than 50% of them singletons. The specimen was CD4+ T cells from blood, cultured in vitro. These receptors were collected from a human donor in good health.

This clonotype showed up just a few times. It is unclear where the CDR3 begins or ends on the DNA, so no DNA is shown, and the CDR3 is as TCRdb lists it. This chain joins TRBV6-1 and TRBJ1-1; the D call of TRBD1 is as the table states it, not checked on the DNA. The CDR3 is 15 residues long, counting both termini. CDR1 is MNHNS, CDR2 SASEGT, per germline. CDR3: CASSTSGAVGTEAFF.

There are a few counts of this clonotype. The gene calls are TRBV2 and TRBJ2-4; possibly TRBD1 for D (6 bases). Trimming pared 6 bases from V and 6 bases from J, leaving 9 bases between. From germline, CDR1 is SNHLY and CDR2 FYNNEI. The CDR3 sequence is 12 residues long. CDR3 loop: CASRRTVNIQYF. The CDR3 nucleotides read TGTGCCAGCAGGAGGACAGTAAACATTCAGTACTTC.

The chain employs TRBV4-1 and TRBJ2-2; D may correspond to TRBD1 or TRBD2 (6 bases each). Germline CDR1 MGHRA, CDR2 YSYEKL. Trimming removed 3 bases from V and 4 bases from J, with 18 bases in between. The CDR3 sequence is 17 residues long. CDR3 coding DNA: TGCGCCAGCAGCCACTGGGGGCGAGGGACTGGCACCGGGGAGCTGTTTTTT. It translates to CASSHWGRGTGTGELFF.

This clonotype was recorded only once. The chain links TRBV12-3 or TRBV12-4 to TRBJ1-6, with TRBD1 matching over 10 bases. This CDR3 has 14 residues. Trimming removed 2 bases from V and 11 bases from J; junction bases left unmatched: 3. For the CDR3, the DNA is TGTGCCAGCAGTTTAAGGGGACAGGGGCCACCCCTCCACTTT. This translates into CASSLRGQGPPLHF.

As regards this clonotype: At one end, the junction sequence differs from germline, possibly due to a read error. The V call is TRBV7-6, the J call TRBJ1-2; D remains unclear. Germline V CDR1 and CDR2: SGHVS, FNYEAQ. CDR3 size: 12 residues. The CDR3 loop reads CASSLVNSPPAF. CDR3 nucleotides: TGTGCCAGCAGCTTAGTAAACAGCCCTCCCGCCTTC.

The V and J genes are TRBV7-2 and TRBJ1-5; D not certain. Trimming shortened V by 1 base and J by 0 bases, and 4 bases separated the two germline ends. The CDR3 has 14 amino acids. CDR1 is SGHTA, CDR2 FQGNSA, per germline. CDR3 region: CASSLGFSNQPQHF. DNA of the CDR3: TGTGCCAGCAGCTTAGGGTTTAGCAATCAGCCCCAGCATTTT.

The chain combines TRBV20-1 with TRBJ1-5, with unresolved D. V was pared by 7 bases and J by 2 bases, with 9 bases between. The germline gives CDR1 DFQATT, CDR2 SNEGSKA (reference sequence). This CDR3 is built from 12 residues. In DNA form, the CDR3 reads TGCAGTGTTACCGACGGCAATCAGCCCCAGCATTTT. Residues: CSVTDGNQPQHF.

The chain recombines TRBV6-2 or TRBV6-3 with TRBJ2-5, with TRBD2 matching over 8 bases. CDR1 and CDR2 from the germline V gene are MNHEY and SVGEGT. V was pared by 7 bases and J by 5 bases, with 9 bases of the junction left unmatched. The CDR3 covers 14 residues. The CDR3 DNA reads TGTGCCAGCATCTTAAGCGGGGGCGGCGAGACCCAGTACTTC. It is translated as CASILSGGGETQYF.

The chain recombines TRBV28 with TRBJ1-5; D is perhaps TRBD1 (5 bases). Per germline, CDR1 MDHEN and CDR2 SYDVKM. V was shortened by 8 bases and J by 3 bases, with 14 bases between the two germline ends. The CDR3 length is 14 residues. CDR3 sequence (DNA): TGTGCCAGCCGGAAAATGACAGACAATCAGCCCCAGCATTTT. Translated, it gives CASRKMTDNQPQHF.

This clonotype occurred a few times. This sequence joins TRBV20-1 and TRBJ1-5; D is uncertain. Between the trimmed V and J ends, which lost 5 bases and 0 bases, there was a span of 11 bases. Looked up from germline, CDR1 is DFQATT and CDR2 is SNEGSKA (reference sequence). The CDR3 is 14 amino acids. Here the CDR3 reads CSAPSDSSNQPQHF. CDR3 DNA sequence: TGCAGTGCTCCATCGGACTCTAGCAATCAGCCCCAGCATTTT.

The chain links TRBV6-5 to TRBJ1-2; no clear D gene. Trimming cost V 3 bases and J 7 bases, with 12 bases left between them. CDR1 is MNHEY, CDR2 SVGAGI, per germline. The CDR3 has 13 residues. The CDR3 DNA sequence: TGTGCCAGCAGTTATGATCTAACTAGTGGCTACACCTTC. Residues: CASSYDLTSGYTF.